This T cell receptor (beta chain) came from a study of blood T cell repertoires in COVID-19. The CDR3 extends over 13 amino acids. Per the germline V gene, CDR1 is SGHRS and CDR2 is YFSETQ. Trimming removed 4 bases at V and 5 bases at J, with 12 bases between. The table came from immunoSEQ multiplex PCR; TCRdb's copy has only in-frame clones and leaves some out. The table lists roughly 250,000 clones, roughly nine tenths of them singletons. The chain joins TRBV5-1 to TRBJ2-5; tentative D call: TRBD2 (5 bases). The origin of this receptor is a woman younger than 35 who had recovered from COVID-19. Source material: PBMCs or T cells enriched from blood (not recorded which). The CDR3 region is CASSLHTGETQYF. DNA for the CDR3: TGCGCCAGCAGCCTGCATACGGGGGAGACCCAGTACTTC.